Listed below are T cell receptor beta chains from one sample, sequenced in a study of T cells after posttransplantation cyclophosphamide. Libraries were prepared by immunoSEQ multiplex PCR; TCRdb keeps only in-frame clonotypes and omits some of them. The sample was found to contain 37,000 or so clones, and every one recurs. Sequencing input: PBMCs. The source is a man between 25 and 39 years old in good health and a related stem cell transplant donor. CDR3s include the opening cysteine and the closing phenylalanine or tryptophan. A D gene is named only where the DNA matches it firmly. Only part of the rows carry a size: once, few, many, or a class if the clone is expanded.

clone_size | j_call | d_call | v_call | cdr3_aa | cdr3_nt
many | TRBJ1-5 | TRBD1 | TRBV5-8 | CASRDRGYQPQHF | TGTGCCAGCCGAGACAGGGGGTATCAGCCCCAGCATTTT
many | TRBJ2-5 | - | TRBV5-8 | CASSLGGVRWETQYF | TGTGCCAGCAGCTTGGGGGGGGTGAGATGGGAGACCCAGTACTTC
- | TRBJ2-1 | TRBD2 | TRBV9 | CASTPRGAGEGGEQFF | TGTGCCAGCACCCCAAGGGGAGCGGGGGAGGGAGGTGAGCAGTTCTTC
many | TRBJ2-7 | - | TRBV12-3/TRBV12-4 | CASGIGGEQYF | TGTGCCAGCGGAATCGGCGGCGAGCAGTACTTC
- | TRBJ2-5 | TRBD2 | TRBV7-3 | CASSPLAGGWETQYF | TGTGCCAGCAGCCCACTAGCGGGGGGCTGGGAGACCCAGTACTTC
many | TRBJ1-1 | TRBD1 | TRBV19 | CASRGDRSNTEAFF | TGTGCCAGTAGAGGGGACAGGTCTAACACTGAAGCTTTCTTT
many | TRBJ2-7 | TRBD1 | TRBV28 | CASSPGQGAYEQYF | TGTGCCAGCAGCCCGGGACAGGGGGCCTACGAGCAGTACTTC
few | TRBJ2-5 | - | TRBV7-6 | CASSPRGGETQYF | TGTGCCAGCAGCCCGAGGGGGGGGGAGACCCAGTACTTC
many | TRBJ2-2 | TRBD1 | TRBV28 | CASSTGGLDTGELFF | TGTGCCAGCAGTACAGGGGGCTTGGACACCGGGGAGCTGTTTTTT
many | TRBJ1-1 | - | TRBV9 | CASSVVAGNTEAFF | TGTGCCAGCAGCGTAGTGGCAGGTAACACTGAAGCTTTCTTT
few | TRBJ1-1 | - | TRBV29-1 | CSVVFESGMHTEAFF | TGCAGCGTTGTATTTGAGTCGGGGATGCACACTGAAGCTTTCTTT
many | TRBJ1-2 | - | TRBV6-2/TRBV6-3 | CASSPGGDYGYTF | TGTGCCAGCAGCCCGGGGGGGGACTATGGCTACACCTTC
many | TRBJ1-5 | - | TRBV6-5 | CASSPDKGNQPQHF | TGTGCCAGCAGTCCCGACAAAGGGAATCAGCCCCAGCATTTT
- | TRBJ1-4 | TRBD1 | TRBV7-6 | CASSSTGAKNEKLFF | TGTGCCAGCAGCTCAACAGGGGCGAAGAATGAAAAACTGTTTTTT
many | TRBJ2-1 | TRBD2 | TRBV7-9 | CASSPPPSGGLSSYNEQFF | TGTGCCAGCAGCCCCCCTCCTAGCGGGGGCCTAAGCTCCTACAATGAGCAGTTCTTC
many | TRBJ1-4 | - | TRBV19 | CASSAGHNEKLFF | TGTGCCAGTAGTGCGGGGCATAATGAAAAACTGTTTTTT
many | TRBJ1-6 | TRBD1 | TRBV9 | CASSGGQGNSPLHF | TGTGCCAGCAGCGGGGGACAGGGGAATTCACCCCTCCACTTT
many | TRBJ2-1 | TRBD1 | TRBV18 | CASGRQGSSYNEQFF | TGTGCCAGCGGGAGACAGGGAAGCTCCTACAATGAGCAGTTCTTC
many | TRBJ2-3 | TRBD1 | TRBV19 | CASSIGTGASTDTQYF | TGTGCCAGTAGTATCGGGACAGGGGCTAGCACAGATACGCAGTATTTT
many | TRBJ1-1 | - | TRBV5-6 | CASSPGGGVNTEAFF | TGTGCCAGCAGCCCCGGGGGGGGCGTCAACACTGAAGCTTTCTTT
many | TRBJ2-7 | TRBD1 | TRBV7-2 | CASSLRQGADEQYF | TGTGCCAGCAGCTTACGACAGGGGGCTGACGAGCAGTACTTC
many | TRBJ1-5 | - | TRBV6-5 | CASSPTGTVQPQHF | TGTGCCAGCAGTCCTACAGGGACGGTTCAGCCCCAGCATTTT
many | TRBJ1-2 | - | TRBV4-3 | CASSHPESRVGYTF | TGCGCCAGCAGCCATCCTGAATCGAGGGTTGGCTACACCTTC
many | TRBJ2-2 | - | TRBV6-2/TRBV6-3 | CASSYKQLNTGELFF | TGTGCCAGCAGTTATAAACAGCTCAACACCGGGGAGCTGTTTTTT
few | TRBJ2-3 | - | TRBV9 | CASSLKQGGTLSTDTQYF | TGTGCCAGCAGCCTTAAACAGGGAGGAACCCTTAGCACAGATACGCAGTATTTT
- | TRBJ2-3 | - | TRBV5-1 | CASSLGLVSTDTQYF | TGCGCCAGCAGCTTGGGACTGGTGAGCACAGATACGCAGTATTTT
many | TRBJ2-3 | TRBD2 | TRBV11-3 | CASSPSGGADTQYF | TGTGCCAGCAGCCCTAGCGGGGGGGCTGATACGCAGTATTTT
few | TRBJ2-7 | - | TRBV9 | CASSPRTESSYEQYF | TGTGCCAGCAGCCCCCGGACAGAGTCCTCCTACGAGCAGTACTTC
many | TRBJ2-3 | TRBD2 | TRBV9 | CASSVGASGGSGTQYF | TGTGCCAGCAGCGTAGGGGCTAGCGGGGGGTCAGGTACGCAGTATTTT
- | TRBJ2-3 | TRBD1 | TRBV9 | CASSVVGQGATDTQYF | TGTGCCAGCAGCGTAGTGGGACAGGGGGCAACAGATACGCAGTATTTT
many | TRBJ1-4 | - | TRBV11-2 | CASSLGWGATNEKLFF | TGTGCCAGCAGCTTAGGGTGGGGGGCAACTAATGAAAAACTGTTTTTT
many | TRBJ2-7 | - | TRBV27 | CASTSGTKNYEQYF | TGTGCCAGCACCTCCGGGACAAAAAACTACGAGCAGTACTTC
many | TRBJ1-3 | TRBD1 | TRBV19 | CASGQGVAGNTIYF | TGTGCCAGTGGTCAGGGGGTAGCTGGAAACACCATATATTTT
many | TRBJ1-5 | - | TRBV5-8 | CASSAGLRGGQPQHF | TGTGCCAGCTCCGCGGGGTTAAGGGGAGGCCAGCCCCAGCATTTT
many | TRBJ1-4 | TRBD1 | TRBV7-9 | CASSRDRGYEKLFF | TGTGCCAGCAGCAGGGACAGGGGGTATGAAAAACTGTTTTTT
- | TRBJ1-5 | TRBD1 | TRBV7-6 | CASSSGQALYSNQPQHF | TGTGCCAGCAGCTCAGGACAGGCGCTTTATAGCAATCAGCCCCAGCATTTT
many | TRBJ2-7 | TRBD1 | TRBV6-5 | CASSYRGQLYEQYF | TGTGCCAGCAGTTACCGGGGACAGCTTTACGAGCAGTACTTC
many | TRBJ1-6 | TRBD1 | TRBV5-1 | CASSLAGQNNSPLHF | TGCGCCAGCAGCTTAGCGGGACAGAATAATTCACCCCTCCACTTT
many | TRBJ2-7 | - | TRBV7-9 | CASSSTTGPLVF | TGTGCCAGCAGTTCCACCACAGGGCCTCTTGTCTTC
many | TRBJ2-7 | TRBD1 | TRBV24-1 | CATSDSLDRESYEQYF | TGTGCCACCAGTGACTCTTTGGACAGGGAGTCCTACGAGCAGTACTTC
many | TRBJ2-7 | TRBD2 | TRBV5-4 | CASSPHSGDRNEQYF | TGTGCCAGCAGCCCCCATAGCGGGGATCGGAACGAGCAGTACTTC
many | TRBJ2-1 | - | TRBV7-2 | CASSLDHRNDRQFF | TGTGCCAGCAGCTTAGATCACCGCAATGATAGGCAGTTCTTC
- | TRBJ1-2 | TRBD1 | TRBV11-2 | CASSLGTGGHGYTF | TGTGCCAGCAGCTTAGGGACAGGGGGGCATGGCTACACCTTC
many | TRBJ2-1 | - | TRBV7-9 | CASSLGGGNEQFF | TGTGCCAGCAGCTTAGGAGGGGGAAATGAGCAGTTCTTC
many | TRBJ1-3 | - | TRBV9 | CASSVTGISGNTIYF | TGTGCCAGCAGCGTTACAGGGATCTCTGGAAACACCATATATTTT
many | TRBJ2-7 | - | TRBV27 | CASNSQRFAYEQYF | TGTGCCAGCAACTCTCAGCGATTTGCCTACGAGCAGTACTTC
many | TRBJ1-4 | TRBD1 | TRBV11-2 | CASSLSQDRGAEKLFF | TGTGCCAGCAGCTTAAGTCAAGACAGGGGGGCTGAAAAACTGTTTTTT
many | TRBJ1-1 | - | TRBV2 | CASNPRLNTEAFF | TGTGCCAGCAATCCGAGGCTGAACACTGAAGCTTTCTTT
many | TRBJ1-1 | - | TRBV11-3 | CASSLGHKLGEAFF | TGTGCCAGCAGCTTGGGACACAAGCTGGGTGAAGCTTTCTTT
many | TRBJ1-3 | TRBD1 | TRBV2 | CASSEDPPGQGAAGNTIYF | TGTGCCAGCAGTGAAGACCCTCCGGGACAGGGGGCAGCAGGAAACACCATATATTTT
many | TRBJ2-2 | TRBD2 | TRBV6-2/TRBV6-3 | CASTKRGAVLIVTNTGELFF | TGTGCCAGCACGAAGCGGGGGGCAGTACTTATCGTTACGAACACCGGGGAGCTGTTTTTT
many | TRBJ1-1 | - | TRBV6-2/TRBV6-3 | CASSHLRGRGPEAFF | TGTGCCAGCAGCCACCTCAGGGGACGAGGCCCTGAAGCTTTCTTT
many | TRBJ2-1 | TRBD2 | TRBV19 | CASSIALGGSRNNEQFF | TGTGCCAGTAGTATCGCGCTGGGGGGGTCTCGAAACAATGAGCAGTTCTTC
many | TRBJ2-1 | - | TRBV7-3 | CASSVRGSNEQFF | TGTGCCAGCAGCGTGAGGGGGAGCAATGAGCAGTTCTTC
many | TRBJ2-3 | - | TRBV12-3/TRBV12-4 | CASSSQRASLYF | TGTGCCAGCAGTTCCCAGCGGGCCAGTTTGTATTTT
many | TRBJ2-6 | TRBD1 | TRBV7-9 | CASSPTDRTTGGANVLTF | TGTGCCAGCAGCCCGACGGACAGGACCACAGGTGGGGCCAACGTCCTGACTTTC
many | TRBJ1-2 | TRBD1 | TRBV6-5 | CASRTGEEDGYTF | TGTGCCAGCAGGACAGGGGAAGAGGATGGCTACACCTTC
many | TRBJ2-3 | - | TRBV9 | CASSMWTSTDTQYF | TGTGCCAGCAGCATGTGGACTAGCACAGATACGCAGTATTTT
many | TRBJ2-1 | - | TRBV7-9 | CASSLVGAASSYNEQFF | TGTGCCAGCAGCTTAGTGGGGGCGGCGAGCTCCTACAATGAGCAGTTCTTC